This TCR beta chain is from a study of CD8+CD57+ T cells in acquired aplastic anemia. It was genomic DNA that served as the template for profiling TCR beta VDJ and CDR3. A single record per CDR3 protein comes from TCRdb applying MiXCR to the reads. This sample yields roughly 250,000 distinct CDR3 sequences, of which approximately 80% are seen a single time; 40% to 50% belongs to the top ten. In patients chosen for sequencing, flow cytometry had shown CD8+CD57+ cell expansion. Diagnosis of severe acquired aplastic anemia applied to all patients. Blood came from patients not yet given any therapy. Study-wide findings and caveats: Between patients and controls, CD8+ Simpson's diversity did not vary significantly.

Notes on this clonotype: Its antigen is as yet unknown. Mismatch with germline at one junction end may stem from a read error.

The sequence was obtained from a human donor with aplastic anemia. The specimen was sorted CD4+, CD8+, or CD8+CD57+ T cells (not recorded which) from PBMCs.

CDR3 coding DNA: TGTGCCAGCAGCTTGGGGGGCGGCGGCTATGAGCAGCCCTTC. This gives the protein CASSLGGGGYEQPF. V is TRBV7-2 and J is TRBJ2-7; D possibly uses TRBD1 or TRBD2 (6 bases each). Germline V gene sequence: CDR1 SGHTA, CDR2 FQGNSA. The CDR3 runs 14 residues.